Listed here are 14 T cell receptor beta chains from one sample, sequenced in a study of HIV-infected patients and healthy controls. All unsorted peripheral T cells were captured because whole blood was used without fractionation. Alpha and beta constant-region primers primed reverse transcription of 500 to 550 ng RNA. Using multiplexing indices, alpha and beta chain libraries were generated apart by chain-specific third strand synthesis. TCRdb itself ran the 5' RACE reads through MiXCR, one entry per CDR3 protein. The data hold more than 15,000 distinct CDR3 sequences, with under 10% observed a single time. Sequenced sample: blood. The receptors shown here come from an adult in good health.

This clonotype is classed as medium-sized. This chain's CDR3 is CASSFGLAGYNEQFF. The CDR3 DNA sequence: TGTGCCAGCAGCTTCGGACTAGCGGGGTACAATGAGCAGTTCTTC. The chain is built from TRBV7-9 and TRBJ2-1; the match to TRBD2 covers 12 bases. V was pared by 3 bases and J by 4 bases, with 1 base of the junction left unmatched. Germline lookup yields CDR1 SEHNR and CDR2 FQNEAQ (reference sequence). This CDR3 has 15 amino acids. The full variable domain, its missing parts supplied by reference TRBV7-9 and TRBJ2-1, is DTGVSQNPRHKITKRGQNVTFRCDPISEHNRLYWYRQTLGQGPEFLTYFQNEAQLEKSRLLSDRFSAERPKGSFSTLEIQRTEQGDSAMYLCASSFGLAGYNEQFFGPGTRLTVL.

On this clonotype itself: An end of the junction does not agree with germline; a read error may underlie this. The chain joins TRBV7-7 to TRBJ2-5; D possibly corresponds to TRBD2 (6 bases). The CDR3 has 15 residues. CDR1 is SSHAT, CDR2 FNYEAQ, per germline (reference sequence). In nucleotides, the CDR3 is TGTGCTAGCAGCTTAAGTACTAGCCGAAGAGAGACCCAGTACTTC. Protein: CASSLSTSRRETQYF.

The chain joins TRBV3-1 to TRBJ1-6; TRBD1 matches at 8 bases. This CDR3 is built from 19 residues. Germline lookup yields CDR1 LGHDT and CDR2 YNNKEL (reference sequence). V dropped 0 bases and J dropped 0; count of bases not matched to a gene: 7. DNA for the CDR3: TGTGCCAGCAGCCAAGAAGGGCGGACAGGGAGCTCCTATAATTCACCCCTCCACTTT. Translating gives CASSQEGRTGSSYNSPLHF.

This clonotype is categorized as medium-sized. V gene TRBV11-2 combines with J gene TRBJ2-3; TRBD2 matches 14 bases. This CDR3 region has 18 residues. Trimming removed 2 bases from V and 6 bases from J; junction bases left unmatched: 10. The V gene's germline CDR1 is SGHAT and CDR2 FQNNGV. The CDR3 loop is CASSLRLGLAGDADTQYF. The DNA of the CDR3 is TGTGCCAGCAGCTTACGATTGGGACTAGCGGGAGATGCTGATACGCAGTATTTT.

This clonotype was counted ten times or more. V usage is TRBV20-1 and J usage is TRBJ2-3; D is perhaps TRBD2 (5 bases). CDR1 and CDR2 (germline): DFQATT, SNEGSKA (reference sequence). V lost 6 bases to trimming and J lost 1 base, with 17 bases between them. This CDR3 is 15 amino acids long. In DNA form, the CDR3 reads TGCAGTGCCGCCCGGGTAGTGCGGGGCACAGATACGCAGTATTTT. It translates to CSAARVVRGTDTQYF.

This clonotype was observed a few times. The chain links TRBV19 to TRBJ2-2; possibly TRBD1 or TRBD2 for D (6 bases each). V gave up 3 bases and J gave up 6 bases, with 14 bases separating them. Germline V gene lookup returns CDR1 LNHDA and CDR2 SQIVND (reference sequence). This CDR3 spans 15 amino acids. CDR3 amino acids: CASSIPGGEAGELFF. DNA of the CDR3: TGTGCCAGTAGTATTCCCGGGGGCGAGGCCGGGGAGCTGTTTTTT.

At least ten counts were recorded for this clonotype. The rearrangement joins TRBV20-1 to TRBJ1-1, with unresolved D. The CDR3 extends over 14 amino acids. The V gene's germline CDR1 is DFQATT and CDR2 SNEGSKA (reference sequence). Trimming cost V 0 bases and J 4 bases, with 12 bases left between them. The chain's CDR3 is CSARDREGGTEAFF. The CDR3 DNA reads TGCAGTGCTAGAGATCGGGAGGGCGGCACTGAAGCTTTCTTT.

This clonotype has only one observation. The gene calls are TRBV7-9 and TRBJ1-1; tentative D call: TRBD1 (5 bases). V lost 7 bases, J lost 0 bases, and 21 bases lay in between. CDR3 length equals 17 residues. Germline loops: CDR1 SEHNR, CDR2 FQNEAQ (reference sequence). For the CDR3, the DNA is TGTGCCAGCAACCGACCGGGACCCAGCCTTATGAACACTGAAGCTTTCTTT. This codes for CASNRPGPSLMNTEAFF.

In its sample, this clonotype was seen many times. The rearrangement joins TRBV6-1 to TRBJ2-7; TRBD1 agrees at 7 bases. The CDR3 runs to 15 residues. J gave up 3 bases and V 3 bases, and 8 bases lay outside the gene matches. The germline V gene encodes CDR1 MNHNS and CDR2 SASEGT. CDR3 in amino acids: CASSDYEGQIYEQYF. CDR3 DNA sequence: TGTGCCAGCAGTGACTACGAGGGACAGATCTACGAGCAGTACTTC.

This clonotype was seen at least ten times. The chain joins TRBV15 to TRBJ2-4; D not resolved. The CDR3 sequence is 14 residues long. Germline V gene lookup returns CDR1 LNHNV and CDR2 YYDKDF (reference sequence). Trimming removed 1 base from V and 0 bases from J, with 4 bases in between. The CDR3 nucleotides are TGTGCCACCAGCAGAGGTCTAGCCAAAAACATTCAGTACTTC. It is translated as CATSRGLAKNIQYF.

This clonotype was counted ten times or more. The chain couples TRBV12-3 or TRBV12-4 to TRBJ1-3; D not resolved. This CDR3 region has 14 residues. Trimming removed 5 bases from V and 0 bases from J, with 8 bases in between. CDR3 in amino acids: CASSIGVSGNTIYF. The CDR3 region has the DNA TGTGCCAGCAGTATCGGAGTCTCTGGAAACACCATATATTTT.

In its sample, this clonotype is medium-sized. The CDR3 region has the DNA TGTGCCAGCAGCTTGTGGGCAGGGTCTAATTCACCCCTCCACTTT. It specifies CASSLWAGSNSPLHF. The genes are TRBV5-6 and TRBJ1-6, with D maybe TRBD1 (5 bases). CDR1 SGHDT and CDR2 YYEEEE come from the germline V gene. The CDR3 is 15 residues long. The V end lost 1 base, the J end lost 6 bases, and 11 bases lay between the germline ends.

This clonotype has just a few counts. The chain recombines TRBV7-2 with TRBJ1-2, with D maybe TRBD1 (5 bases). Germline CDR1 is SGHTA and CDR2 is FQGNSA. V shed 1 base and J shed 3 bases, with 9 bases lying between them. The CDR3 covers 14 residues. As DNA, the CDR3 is TGTGCCAGCAGCTTAGACAGGCGTGACTATGGCTACACCTTC. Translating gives CASSLDRRDYGYTF.

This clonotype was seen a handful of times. The DNA of the CDR3 is TGCAGTGCCGTGGGGGCCTTGAACACTGAAGCTTTCTTT. Its translation: CSAVGALNTEAFF. The rearrangement links TRBV20-1 to TRBJ1-1, with D perhaps matching TRBD1 (6 bases). V was trimmed by 6 bases and J by 0 bases, leaving 11 bases between them. The germline V gene has CDR1 DFQATT and CDR2 SNEGSKA (reference sequence). The CDR3 covers 13 residues.